The next 11 T cell receptor beta chains were all read from a single sample in a study of T cell responses to AZD1222 COVID-19 vaccine. Assay: immunoSEQ multiplex PCR; the TCRdb copy retains only in-frame clones and omits some. The data show approximately 100,000 clones, about 85% seen once. The sequencing here drew on peripheral blood, taken 28 days after the second AZD1222 dose. The receptors come from an adult who received the AZD1222 COVID-19 vaccine.

The chain couples TRBV4-1 to TRBJ1-6; D is unresolved. V gave up 0 bases and J gave up 4 bases, with 4 bases separating them. The CDR3 spans 14 residues. Per germline, CDR1 MGHRA and CDR2 YSYEKL. The CDR3 nucleotides read TGCGCCAGCAGCCAAGATCGGTATAATTCACCCCTCCACTTT. This gives the protein CASSQDRYNSPLHF.

Worth noting for this clone: The same CDR3 arises from other DNA sequences in this sample as well. This rearrangement joins TRBV5-4 to TRBJ1-2; no reliable D call. CDR3 length: 14 residues. V shed 0 bases and J shed 5 bases, with 11 bases lying between them. Germline assignment: CDR1 SGHNT and CDR2 YYREEE (reference sequence). CDR3 protein: CASSLVGQAYGYTF. CDR3 DNA sequence: TGTGCCAGCAGCTTGGTCGGCCAGGCTTATGGCTACACCTTC.

This clone has a handful of counts. V is TRBV10-3 and J is TRBJ2-7; 8 bases are shared with TRBD1. The V and J ends lost 6 bases and 1 base, in that order; junction bases with no gene match: 8. From germline, CDR1 is ENHRY and CDR2 SYGVKD. This CDR3 region has 15 residues. In nucleotides, the CDR3 is TGTGCCATCAGAACCGACAGGGGCACTTCCTACGAGCAGTACTTC. This translates into CAIRTDRGTSYEQYF.

The genes are TRBV6-6 and TRBJ1-2; 8 nucleotides line up with TRBD1. Unmatched junction bases numbered 4, after V lost 0 bases and J lost 7 bases. Germline V gene sequence: CDR1 MNHNY, CDR2 SVGAGI (reference sequence). This CDR3 has 14 amino acids. The CDR3 loop reads CASSYSAGGGGYTF. CDR3 coding DNA: TGTGCCAGCAGTTACTCCGCAGGGGGCGGTGGCTACACCTTC.

In regard to this clone: The junction differs from germline at one of its ends, possibly a read error. The J gene is TRBJ2-7, the V gene TRBV4-2; TRBD2 agrees at 7 bases. CDR3 length: 15 amino acids. CDR1 and CDR2 (germline): LGHNA, YNFKEQ. In DNA, the CDR3 is TGTGCCAGCAGTCAAGACCCGGGGGGTAGCTACGAGCAGTACTTC. Its translation: CASSQDPGGSYEQYF.

The J gene is TRBJ2-6, the V gene TRBV5-4, with a possible D match to TRBD2 (5 bases). V dropped 1 base and J dropped 0 bases, with 5 bases sitting between them. The CDR3 has 15 amino acids. CDR1 SGHNT and CDR2 YYREEE come from the germline V gene (reference sequence). As DNA, the CDR3 is TGTGCCAGCAGCTTGACTAGCTCTGGGGCCAACGTCCTGACTTTC. This sequence encodes CASSLTSSGANVLTF.

The chain recombines TRBV14 with TRBJ2-2, with D maybe TRBD2 (5 bases). Trimming took 1 base from V and 0 from J, leaving 15 bases between them. The CDR3 runs to 18 residues. Germline assignment: CDR1 SGHDN and CDR2 FVKESK. In nucleotides, the CDR3 is TGTGCCAGCAGCCAAGGAGCCCCGCGAGCGGCGAACACCGGGGAGCTGTTTTTT. This gives the protein CASSQGAPRAANTGELFF. The full variable domain, its missing parts supplied by reference TRBV14 and TRBJ2-2, is EAGVTQFPSHSVIEKGQTVTLRCDPISGHDNLYWYRRVMGKEIKFLLHFVKESKQDESGMPNNRFLAERTGGTYSTLKVQPAELEDSGVYFCASSQGAPRAANTGELFFGEGSRLTVL.

To note about this clone: At one end, the junction sequence differs from germline, possibly due to a read error. The CDR3 DNA follows: TGTGCCAGCAGCCTAGGTCTTTTGGGCGGGAGATCTCCAGAGACCCAGTACTTC. It codes for CASSLGLLGGRSPETQYF. The rearrangement uses TRBV13 and TRBJ2-5, with 7 bases identical to TRBD2. The CDR3 totals 18 residues. The germline V gene has CDR1 PRHDT and CDR2 FYEKMQ (reference sequence).

The CDR3 here is CASRKEGIYGYTF. For the CDR3, the DNA is TGTGCCAGCAGAAAGGAGGGTATCTATGGCTACACCTTC. This chain uses TRBV2 with TRBJ1-2; D remains ambiguous. This CDR3 region has 13 residues. The V gene's germline CDR1 is SNHLY and CDR2 FYNNEI. V was shortened by 6 bases and J by 4 bases, with 12 bases between the two germline ends.

This chain uses TRBV7-2 with TRBJ1-1; D is possibly TRBD1 (6 bases). The CDR3 extends over 16 amino acids. Germline loops: CDR1 SGHTA, CDR2 FQGNSA. V shed 5 bases and J shed 1 base, with 17 bases lying between them. CDR3 residues: CASSRLPQGRNTEAFF. The CDR3 DNA reads as TGTGCCAGCAGCCGGCTACCCCAGGGGCGGAACACTGAAGCTTTCTTT.

This chain links TRBV19 with TRBJ1-5, with D unresolved. Germline-derived CDR1 and CDR2 are LNHDA and SQIVND (reference sequence). Trimming shortened V by 4 bases and J by 0 bases, and 7 bases separated the two germline ends. CDR3 length: 14 residues. DNA for the CDR3: TGTGCCAGTAGTAGACTGAATAGCAATCAGCCCCAGCATTTT. This sequence encodes CASSRLNSNQPQHF.